Listed below are T cell receptor beta chains from one sample, sequenced in a study of T cells after yellow fever vaccination. One entry per CDR3 protein, called by TCRdb with MiXCR from the 5' RACE reads. The repertoire holds about 96,000 distinct CDR3 sequences, roughly 8.2% seen once, with about 15% in the top ten. The input for sequencing was CD8+ T cells not binding an NS4B(214-222) dextramer, sorted from PBMCs, taken roughly 14 days after the first yellow fever vaccination. These receptors came from a man aged 18-30 years who received the YFV17D yellow fever vaccine. CDR3s include the opening cysteine and the closing phenylalanine or tryptophan. Not every row has a clone size; where given, it reads once, few, many or a size class.

v_call clone_size cdr3_aa
TRBV19 few CASLSGANVLTF
TRBV30 few CAWSDTKQGAGEQFF
TRBV7-9 NA CASSLSTPDTQYF
TRBV7-2 many CASRPGTGSYNEQFF
TRBV5-1 few CASSPTSGGAYNEQFF
TRBV3-1 NA CASSSPLVWDQETQYF
TRBV29-1 many CSVESRGYEQYF
TRBV12-5 few CASGLEWVQGSVEQFF
TRBV12-3/TRBV12-4 NA CASTSLPLDRNYGYTF
TRBV7-3 NA CASSPQGAPGDTQYF
TRBV7-6 NA CASSPNDRVHEQYF
TRBV9 few CASSRGGDRTHEQYF
TRBV11-1 NA CASSIGAVGQGSLGEQFF
TRBV6-1 few CASRTGIRNEQFF
TRBV4-1 NA CASSHRGPGELFF
TRBV19 NA CASSMDGQETQYF
TRBV5-1 few CASSWTGSGEQYF
TRBV27 NA CASSLLMGADYGYTF
TRBV7-8 NA CASSSDTKTQYF
TRBV12-3/TRBV12-4 few CASSLAWGTGSNYGYTF
TRBV25-1 many CASTTAGELFF
TRBV7-2 many CASSFVEAEAFF
TRBV6-2/TRBV6-3 many CASSFRDREAYTEAFF
TRBV6-1 many CASAVPGLAGGIAKNIQYF
TRBV19 NA CASSSGTDGTEAFF
TRBV6-5 NA CASSYSTRVNSPLHF
TRBV5-1 NA CASSLAGGGNTGELFF
TRBV12-3/TRBV12-4 NA CASSLVSNEQFF
TRBV27 NA CASSLGGADTEAFF
TRBV7-7 few CASSTGGKETQYF
TRBV19 few CASSISAGQPQHF
TRBV3-1 many CASSSVGTVGSYNEQFF
TRBV11-3 NA CASSLWSKMDTQYF
TRBV12-3/TRBV12-4 NA CASTPSGNEKLFF
TRBV5-4 NA CASRPQGIRETQYF
TRBV4-1 NA CASSLRTSGGANTQYF
TRBV6-1 NA CASSAIWEQYF
TRBV6-6 few CASSWGGGNYF
TRBV10-3 NA CAISESEGNRVRYTF
TRBV10-3 many CAISEGTGGNSPLHF
TRBV15 many CATSRGEDTQYF
TRBV7-8 few CASSLVERGFQETQYF
TRBV29-1 few CSVEDPSGIPYNEQFF
TRBV20-1 NA CSAVTSGGIEEQFF
TRBV11-1 NA CASSQFRGQGDYNEQFF